Presented here are 20 T cell receptor beta chains from one specimen sequenced in a study of lymphopenia after photon versus proton radiotherapy. The repertoire was sequenced with immunoSEQ multiplex PCR; TCRdb's copy has only in-frame clones and lacks some. Here the sample spans approximately 30,000 clones, approximately 85% being singletons. The sample here was peripheral blood, taken from a patient treated with photon-based radiotherapy. These receptors were taken from a man in his forties or fifties with gastric cancer.

This clone is a singleton in its sample. The chain links TRBV6-1 to TRBJ1-1; possible D gene TRBD1, 5 bases. The V end lost 2 bases, the J end lost 4 bases, and 14 bases lay between the germline ends. Germline V gene lookup returns CDR1 MNHNS and CDR2 SASEGT. The CDR3 has 15 amino acids. The CDR3 DNA reads TGTGCCAGCAGTGAATTGTGGCGGCAGGGCACTGAAGCTTTCTTT. It specifies CASSELWRQGTEAFF.

The chain recombines TRBV30 with TRBJ1-2, with a tentative D call TRBD1 (5 bases). The germline V gene encodes CDR1 GTSNPN and CDR2 SVGIG (reference sequence). V lost 1 base, J lost 6 bases, and 15 bases lay in between. The CDR3 runs 14 residues. This CDR3 reads CAWSGGVVWDGYTF. DNA of the CDR3: TGTGCCTGGAGTGGAGGGGTTGTTTGGGATGGCTACACCTTC.

This chain connects TRBV12-5 to TRBJ2-2; no clear D. Trimming removed 0 bases from V and 2 bases from J, with 7 bases in between. The CDR3 runs 15 residues. Looked up from germline, CDR1 is LGHNT and CDR2 is FRNRAP. The CDR3, as DNA: TGTGCTAGTGGTTTGGTAACAGCCAACACCGGGGAGCTGTTTTTT. It yields the protein CASGLVTANTGELFF. The full variable domain, in which reference TRBV12-5 and TRBJ2-2 provide the parts outside the CDR3, is DARVTQTPRHKVTEMGQEVTMRCQPILGHNTVFWYRQTMMQGLELLAYFRNRAPLDDSGMPKDRFSAEMPDATLATLKIQPSEPRDSAVYFCASGLVTANTGELFFGEGSRLTVL.

The rearrangement links TRBV10-1 to TRBJ1-3; no clear D. Trimming took 0 bases from V and 0 from J, leaving 9 bases between them. CDR1 and CDR2 from the germline V gene are WNHNN and SYGVQD (reference sequence). The CDR3 extends over 16 amino acids. As DNA, the CDR3 is TGCGCCAGCAGTGAGTCTCTCGGGAGCTCTGGAAACACCATATATTTT. Encoded protein: CASSESLGSSGNTIYF.

The rearrangement links TRBV7-7 to TRBJ2-1; 7 nucleotides agree with TRBD2. Trimming took 0 bases from V and 7 from J; bases not matched to a gene: 3. CDR3 size: 14 residues. Germline CDR1 and CDR2: SSHAT and FNYEAQ (reference sequence). This CDR3 reads CASSLAGGINEQFF. In nucleotides, the CDR3 is TGTGCCAGCAGCTTAGCGGGGGGGATTAATGAGCAGTTCTTC.

This clone was seen more than once but under ten times. This chain connects TRBV15 to TRBJ2-3; TRBD2 agrees at 13 bases. Germline V gene data show CDR1 as LNHNV and CDR2 as YYDKDF (reference sequence). Trimming cost V 3 bases and J 6 bases; bases outside gene matches: 6. CDR3 length equals 16 residues. The CDR3 DNA is TGTGCCACCAGCAGCGTTACTAGCGGGGGGGCTGATACGCAGTATTTT. This encodes CATSSVTSGGADTQYF.

The chain uses TRBV7-2 and TRBJ1-5, with TRBD1 as a possible D gene (5 bases). The V end lost 5 bases, the J end lost 9 bases, and 14 bases lay between the germline ends. There are 13 residues in the CDR3. Germline values: CDR1 SGHTA, CDR2 FQGNSA. The CDR3, as DNA: TGTGCCAGCAGCCAAGGGGACCCACGGCCCCAGCATTTT. This sequence encodes CASSQGDPRPQHF.

This clone occurred once. J is TRBJ2-3 and V is TRBV6-5; D tentatively reads TRBD1 or TRBD2 (5 bases each). Germline V CDR1 and CDR2: MNHEY, SVGAGI. There are 12 residues in the CDR3. V was shortened by 6 bases and J by 5 bases, with 9 bases between the two germline ends. The CDR3 is CASRGPKDTQYF. CDR3 sequence (DNA): TGTGCCAGCAGGGGACCAAAAGATACGCAGTATTTT.

This chain connects TRBV6-5 to TRBJ2-7; 9 nucleotides match TRBD1. J gave up 2 bases and V 6 bases, and 8 bases lay outside the gene matches. This CDR3 is 15 amino acids long. Germline V CDR1 and CDR2: MNHEY, SVGAGI. The CDR3 here is CASSPTGGRAYEQYF. The CDR3 nucleotides are TGTGCCAGCAGCCCGACAGGGGGTCGAGCCTACGAGCAGTACTTC.

The chain joins TRBV9 to TRBJ1-2, with 8 nucleotides matching TRBD1. Germline CDR1 is SGDLS and CDR2 is YYNGEE. The CDR3 contains 14 residues. V lost 3 bases, J lost 2 bases, and 3 bases stayed unmatched. The CDR3 coding sequence is TGTGCCAGCAGCGAGCGGGACAGGAACTATGGCTACACCTTC. Translated: CASSERDRNYGYTF.

The gene calls are TRBV18 and TRBJ2-4; 7 nucleotides line up with TRBD1. Germline V gives CDR1 KGHSH, CDR2 LQKENI. The CDR3 is made up of 16 amino acids. V gave up 6 bases and J gave up 0 bases; unmatched junction bases: 8. CDR3 in amino acids: CASSRGTALAKNIQYF. The CDR3 DNA sequence: TGTGCCAGCTCGAGGGGGACAGCCTTAGCCAAAAACATTCAGTACTTC.

This sequence joins TRBV10-1 and TRBJ2-3; TRBD2 aligns across 12 bases. J gave up 2 bases and V 5 bases, and 5 bases lay outside the gene matches. This CDR3 is built from 16 residues. Germline-derived CDR1 and CDR2 are WNHNN and SYGVQD (reference sequence). The CDR3 sequence: CASSLLAGGNTDTQYF. CDR3 bases: TGCGCCAGCAGTTTGCTAGCGGGGGGGAACACAGATACGCAGTATTTT.

The chain combines TRBV27 with TRBJ1-4, with 9 bases that match TRBD1. CDR3 length: 17 amino acids. Germline V gives CDR1 MNHEY, CDR2 SMNVEV (reference sequence). V lost 2 bases and J lost 8; bases outside the gene matches: 12. The CDR3 DNA reads as TGTGCCAGCAGTTTAACCGCCGCGGGACAGGGATACGAAAAACTGTTTTTT. The encoded protein is CASSLTAAGQGYEKLFF.

The chain is built from TRBV13 and TRBJ2-2; the match to TRBD2 covers 7 bases. With V trimmed by 3 bases and J by 4 bases, 11 bases remained unmatched. This CDR3 is built from 17 residues. CDR1 PRHDT and CDR2 FYEKMQ come from the germline V gene (reference sequence). CDR3 bases: TGTGCCAGCAGCTTTCTAACGGTACCGGGGGGCACCGGGGAGCTGTTTTTT. It yields the protein CASSFLTVPGGTGELFF. The variable domain in full, completed from reference TRBV13 and TRBJ2-2, reads AAGVIQSPRHLIKEKRETATLKCYPIPRHDTVYWYQQGPGQDPQFLISFYEKMQSDKGSIPDRFSAQQFSDYHSELNMSSLELGDSALYFCASSFLTVPGGTGELFFGEGSRLTVL.

The V and J genes are TRBV7-6 and TRBJ2-3; the match to TRBD2 covers 9 bases. The J segment lost 2 bases and the V segment lost 0 bases, leaving 3 bases of the junction unmatched. CDR1 and CDR2 (germline): SGHVS, FNYEAQ. The CDR3 loop spans 16 amino acids. The CDR3 region has the DNA TGTGCCAGCAGCTTAGCTAGCGGGGGCGACACAGATACGCAGTATTTT. It is translated as CASSLASGGDTDTQYF.

The V call is TRBV6-5, the J call TRBJ2-7, with D perhaps matching TRBD1 or TRBD2 (6 bases each). CDR1 MNHEY and CDR2 SVGAGI come from the germline V gene. The CDR3 has 14 residues. V lost 6 bases and J lost 10, with 22 bases in between. The CDR3 spells CASRQPGAVLVQYF. The CDR3 nucleotides are TGTGCCAGCAGACAACCGGGGGCTGTACTGGTCCAGTACTTC.

The V gene is TRBV20-1, the J gene TRBJ2-7; D is uncertain. CDR1 and CDR2 (germline): DFQATT, SNEGSKA (reference sequence). The CDR3 runs 11 residues. Trimming stripped 5 bases from V and 4 bases from J, with 9 bases between. The CDR3 coding sequence is TGCAGTGCTTTCGACGGGTACGAGCAGTACGTC. Translated: CSAFDGYEQYV.

The genes are TRBV19 and TRBJ2-6; weak D call: TRBD1 (6 bases). The CDR3 is made up of 14 amino acids. Germline CDR1 is LNHDA and CDR2 is SQIVND (reference sequence). V gave up 10 bases and J gave up 2 bases, with 12 bases separating them. Here the CDR3 reads CATGDIAGANVLTF. The CDR3 bases are TGTGCCACCGGGGACATCGCTGGGGCCAACGTCCTGACTTTC.

This sequence joins TRBV9 and TRBJ2-3; 11 positions match TRBD1. The V segment lost 1 base and the J segment 5 bases; nucleotides outside the gene matches: 9. Germline CDR1 is SGDLS and CDR2 is YYNGEE. CDR3 size: 17 residues. The CDR3 DNA sequence: TGTGCCAGCAGCGTAATCGGGTGGACAGGGGGCCAAGATACGCAGTATTTT. Residues: CASSVIGWTGGQDTQYF.

This chain connects TRBV5-5 to TRBJ1-1; D remains unclear. This CDR3 has 13 residues. V shed 1 base and J shed 2 bases, with 6 bases lying between them. CDR1 is SGHKS, CDR2 YYEKEE, per germline (reference sequence). In DNA, the CDR3 is TGTGCCAGCAGCTTGCATGCTAACACTGAAGCTTTCTTT. This sequence encodes CASSLHANTEAFF.